This T cell receptor beta chain was sequenced in a study of CD8 T cells in Susac syndrome. Germline loops: CDR1 KGHSH, CDR2 LQKENI. This CDR3 has 15 residues. V was trimmed by 1 base and J by 7 bases, leaving 13 bases between them. An amount of RNA that ranged from roughly 0.45 to 1 ug was reverse transcribed with random hexamers. TCRdb used MiXCR to reprocess the immunoSEQ multiplex PCR reads, holding one entry per CDR3 protein. The table records about 140,000 distinct CDR3 sequences, nearly 97% of them present only once. This clonotype was observed once. The J gene is TRBJ1-4, the V gene TRBV18; D unresolved. The sample comprised CD4+ T cells from PBMCs. The receptor's source is a human donor with Susac syndrome. The CDR3 DNA reads as TGTGCCAGCTCACCACAAGGTCAGACGGGTGAAAAACTGTTTTTT. Its translation: CASSPQGQTGEKLFF.